This is a list of T cell receptor beta chains from one sample in a study of T cells in Graves' hyperthyroidism and ophthalmopathy. Each CDR3 protein is one row after TCRdb ran MiXCR on the multiplex PCR reads. The sample carries some 440,000 distinct CDR3 sequences, around 16% recorded once. Sequenced: blood. These receptors originate from a woman younger than 35 with Graves' hyperthyroidism. CDR3s include the opening cysteine and the closing phenylalanine or tryptophan. Fields, in order: CDR3 length, clone size, J gene, V gene, D gene, CDR3 DNA, CDR3 protein. The D gene is left open where the match is weak. A row's size may be missing; if present it is once, few, many or a size class.

len: 16
abundance: few
j_gene: TRBJ1-1
v_gene: TRBV6-1
d_gene: TRBD1
CDR3nt: TGTGCCAGCGACCTGCCCGGGACAGATTTGAACACTGAAGCTTTCTTT
CDR3aa: CASDLPGTDLNTEAFF

len: 15
abundance: -
j_gene: TRBJ2-3
v_gene: TRBV20-1
d_gene: TRBD2
CDR3nt: TGCAGTGCTAGCTTCGGACTAGCGGGATCTGATACGCAGTATTTT
CDR3aa: CSASFGLAGSDTQYF

len: 13
abundance: few
j_gene: TRBJ2-3
v_gene: TRBV5-1
d_gene: -
CDR3nt: TGCGCCAGCAGCCAGGGCTCCGCAGATACGCAGTATTTT
CDR3aa: CASSQGSADTQYF

len: 13
abundance: many
j_gene: TRBJ1-1
v_gene: TRBV18
d_gene: -
CDR3nt: TGTGCCAGCTCACCCCAGGGAGGCACTGAAGCTTTCTTT
CDR3aa: CASSPQGGTEAFF

len: 15
abundance: -
j_gene: TRBJ1-2
v_gene: TRBV5-6
d_gene: -
CDR3nt: TGTGCCAGCAGCCCACCAGACAGGAAAATCTATGGCTACACCTTC
CDR3aa: CASSPPDRKIYGYTF

len: 15
abundance: few
j_gene: TRBJ2-7
v_gene: TRBV7-8
d_gene: TRBD2
CDR3nt: TGTGCCAGCAGCTCCCCCACCCCAAGCGGGAGCGAGCAGTACTTC
CDR3aa: CASSSPTPSGSEQYF

len: 14
abundance: many
j_gene: TRBJ1-6
v_gene: TRBV5-1
d_gene: -
CDR3nt: TGCGCCAGCAGCTTGCTCGGACTTAATTCACCCCTCCACTTT
CDR3aa: CASSLLGLNSPLHF

len: 15
abundance: many
j_gene: TRBJ1-2
v_gene: TRBV29-1
d_gene: -
CDR3nt: TGCAGCGTTGTATCCAACAGGGAGAAGAACTATGGCTACACCTTC
CDR3aa: CSVVSNREKNYGYTF

len: 12
abundance: few
j_gene: TRBJ1-5
v_gene: TRBV20-1
d_gene: -
CDR3nt: TGCAGTGCTAGAGGAAGGGTCCAGCCCCAGCATTTT
CDR3aa: CSARGRVQPQHF

len: 17
abundance: -
j_gene: TRBJ2-3
v_gene: TRBV4-1
d_gene: TRBD2
CDR3nt: TGCGCCAGCAGCCAAGCTGGACTAGCGGGAGGGGAAGATACGCAGTATTTT
CDR3aa: CASSQAGLAGGEDTQYF

len: 15
abundance: -
j_gene: TRBJ2-1
v_gene: TRBV27
d_gene: -
CDR3nt: TGTGCCAGCAGTTTATCAACGGGCCTCTACAATGAGCAGTTCTTC
CDR3aa: CASSLSTGLYNEQFF

len: 16
abundance: few
j_gene: TRBJ2-7
v_gene: TRBV11-2
d_gene: -
CDR3nt: TGTGCCAGCAGCTTCCAAATTGGGACGCAATCCTACGAGCAGTACTTC
CDR3aa: CASSFQIGTQSYEQYF

len: 15
abundance: many
j_gene: TRBJ1-1
v_gene: TRBV6-1
d_gene: TRBD1
CDR3nt: TGTGCCAGCAGCGTTTTCTTTACAGGGGACACTGAAGCTTTCTTT
CDR3aa: CASSVFFTGDTEAFF

len: 18
abundance: -
j_gene: TRBJ2-1
v_gene: TRBV9
d_gene: TRBD2
CDR3nt: TGTGCCAGCAGCGTAGCTGCCAGGACTAGCGGCCCCTACAATGAGCAGTTCTTC
CDR3aa: CASSVAARTSGPYNEQFF

len: 18
abundance: -
j_gene: TRBJ2-2
v_gene: TRBV5-5
d_gene: TRBD2
CDR3nt: TGTGCCAGCAGCTTGGCCCTAGCGGGCTTCGCGAACACCGGGGAGCTGTTTTTT
CDR3aa: CASSLALAGFANTGELFF

len: 15
abundance: many
j_gene: TRBJ1-2
v_gene: TRBV12-3/TRBV12-4
d_gene: -
CDR3nt: TGTGCCAGCAGCCTAGAGGGGGGGGCTAACTATGGCTACACCTTC
CDR3aa: CASSLEGGANYGYTF

len: 15
abundance: many
j_gene: TRBJ1-4
v_gene: TRBV28
d_gene: TRBD1
CDR3nt: TGTGCCAGCAGTACCAGACAGGGGTTAAATGAAAAACTGTTTTTT
CDR3aa: CASSTRQGLNEKLFF

len: 15
abundance: many
j_gene: TRBJ1-1
v_gene: TRBV7-9
d_gene: -
CDR3nt: TGTGCCAGCAGCTTAGGTAACCTCATGAACACTGAAGCTTTCTTT
CDR3aa: CASSLGNLMNTEAFF

len: 18
abundance: many
j_gene: TRBJ2-3
v_gene: TRBV20-1
d_gene: -
CDR3nt: TGCAGTGCCACAGGGGGTAGCGGGAGAATTGCCAAGGGGGATACGCAGTATTTT
CDR3aa: CSATGGSGRIAKGDTQYF

len: 15
abundance: few
j_gene: TRBJ2-2
v_gene: TRBV2
d_gene: TRBD1
CDR3nt: TGTGCCAGCAGAGCCGGGACAGGAAACACCGGGGAGCTGTTTTTT
CDR3aa: CASRAGTGNTGELFF

len: 15
abundance: many
j_gene: TRBJ1-6
v_gene: TRBV9
d_gene: TRBD1
CDR3nt: TGTGCCAGCAGCGTAGGACAGGGTGATAATTCACCCCTCCACTTT
CDR3aa: CASSVGQGDNSPLHF

len: 15
abundance: many
j_gene: TRBJ1-1
v_gene: TRBV2
d_gene: TRBD1
CDR3nt: TGTGCCAGCAGGGTGACAGGGGCCGCGGGCACTGAAGCTTTCTTT
CDR3aa: CASRVTGAAGTEAFF

len: 14
abundance: -
j_gene: TRBJ2-1
v_gene: TRBV19
d_gene: TRBD1
CDR3nt: TGTGCCACTCAAGGGGCAGGGGGCTACAATGAGCAGTTCTTC
CDR3aa: CATQGAGGYNEQFF

len: 17
abundance: many
j_gene: TRBJ2-7
v_gene: TRBV11-2
d_gene: TRBD1
CDR3nt: TGTGCCAGCAGCTTAGACCAAACCGGGACAGGGTGGGAAGAGCAGTACTTC
CDR3aa: CASSLDQTGTGWEEQYF

len: 13
abundance: many
j_gene: TRBJ2-4
v_gene: TRBV27
d_gene: -
CDR3nt: TGTGCCAGCAGTTTAAGCGGCCCAAACATTCAGTACTTC
CDR3aa: CASSLSGPNIQYF

len: 13
abundance: few
j_gene: TRBJ2-1
v_gene: TRBV6-1
d_gene: -
CDR3nt: TGTGCCAGCGGCGCGGGTATACGCAATGAGCAGTTCTTC
CDR3aa: CASGAGIRNEQFF

len: 12
abundance: -
j_gene: TRBJ2-5
v_gene: TRBV29-1
d_gene: TRBD2
CDR3nt: TGCAGCGCCCGAACTAGCGTGGAGACCCAGTACTTC
CDR3aa: CSARTSVETQYF

len: 13
abundance: -
j_gene: TRBJ2-5
v_gene: TRBV9
d_gene: TRBD1
CDR3nt: TGTGCCAGCAGCATCCAGGGGGAAGAGACCCAGTACTTC
CDR3aa: CASSIQGEETQYF

len: 14
abundance: many
j_gene: TRBJ2-5
v_gene: TRBV20-1
d_gene: -
CDR3nt: TGCAGTGCTGACGGGAGCCGGCGACAAGAGACCCAGTACTTC
CDR3aa: CSADGSRRQETQYF

len: 16
abundance: -
j_gene: TRBJ2-3
v_gene: TRBV7-9
d_gene: TRBD1
CDR3nt: TGTGCCAGCAGCTTATTCCAGGGGGTCAGCACAGATACGCAGTATTTT
CDR3aa: CASSLFQGVSTDTQYF